Given below is one T cell receptor (beta chain) in context. The antigen is unknown. This specimen comes from a study of identical twins. Points from the study as a whole: A lower insertion count was a feature of abundant cord blood beta clonotypes, with no such feature in memory repertoires. Cross-sectional statistical analysis, not tracking of the same donors, underpinned the conclusions.

The CDR3 sequence is 17 residues long. V was pared by 0 bases and J by 0 bases, with 12 bases between. Germline-derived CDR1 and CDR2 are MGHRA and YSYEKL. In every case, the donor was a healthy Caucasian. TCRdb reprocessed the 5' RACE reads via MiXCR and lists one record per CDR3 protein. Of about 920,000 distinct CDR3 sequences detected, roughly an eighth appear once; the ten largest clones hold under 2%. Another study also made use of these data, one on yellow fever vaccine responses in identical twins.

The V and J genes are TRBV4-1 and TRBJ2-1; D uncertain. This clonotype was obtained from a young woman in good health. The sample consisted of PBMCs. The CDR3 spells CASSQEAVVISYNEQFF. For the CDR3, the DNA is TGCGCCAGCAGCCAAGAGGCCGTAGTCATCTCCTACAATGAGCAGTTCTTC.